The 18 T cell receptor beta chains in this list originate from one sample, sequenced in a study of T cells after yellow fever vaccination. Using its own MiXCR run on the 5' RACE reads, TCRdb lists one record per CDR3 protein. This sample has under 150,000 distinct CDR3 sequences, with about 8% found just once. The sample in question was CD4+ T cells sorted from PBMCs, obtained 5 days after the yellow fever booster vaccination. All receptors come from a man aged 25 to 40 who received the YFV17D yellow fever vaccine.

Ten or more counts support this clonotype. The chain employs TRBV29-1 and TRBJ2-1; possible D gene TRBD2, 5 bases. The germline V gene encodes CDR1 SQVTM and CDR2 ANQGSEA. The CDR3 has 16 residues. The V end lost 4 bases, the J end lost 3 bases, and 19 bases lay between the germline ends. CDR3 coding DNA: TGCAGCGTTGTCCCGGCTGAGGGCCCCCACTACAATGAGCAGTTCTTC. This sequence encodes CSVVPAEGPHYNEQFF.

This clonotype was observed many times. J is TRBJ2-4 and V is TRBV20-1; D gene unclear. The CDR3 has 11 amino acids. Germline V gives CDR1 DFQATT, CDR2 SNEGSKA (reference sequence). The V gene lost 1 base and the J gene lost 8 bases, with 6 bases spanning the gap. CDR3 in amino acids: CSARGLDIQYF. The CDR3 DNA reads TGCAGTGCTAGAGGATTGGACATTCAGTACTTC.

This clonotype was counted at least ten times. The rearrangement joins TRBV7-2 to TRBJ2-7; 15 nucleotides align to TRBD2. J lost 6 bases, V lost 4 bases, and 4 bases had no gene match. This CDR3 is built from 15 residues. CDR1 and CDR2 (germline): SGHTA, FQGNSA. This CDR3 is CASSWTSGRVSEQYF. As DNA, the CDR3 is TGTGCCAGCAGCTGGACTAGCGGGAGGGTCTCCGAGCAGTACTTC.

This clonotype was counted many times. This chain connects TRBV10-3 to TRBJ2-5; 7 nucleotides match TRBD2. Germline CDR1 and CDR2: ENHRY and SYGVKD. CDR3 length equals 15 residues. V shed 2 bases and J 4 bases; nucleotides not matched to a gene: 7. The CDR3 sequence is CAISEPGLLVETQYF. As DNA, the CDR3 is TGTGCCATCAGTGAGCCGGGACTATTGGTAGAGACCCAGTACTTC.

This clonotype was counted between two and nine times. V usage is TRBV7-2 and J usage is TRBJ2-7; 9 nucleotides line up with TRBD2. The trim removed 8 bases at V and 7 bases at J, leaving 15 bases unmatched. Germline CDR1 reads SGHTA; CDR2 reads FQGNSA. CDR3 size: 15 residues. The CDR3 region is CASRGGVAGASEQYF. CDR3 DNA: TGTGCCAGCCGAGGGGGAGTAGCGGGAGCATCTGAGCAGTACTTC.

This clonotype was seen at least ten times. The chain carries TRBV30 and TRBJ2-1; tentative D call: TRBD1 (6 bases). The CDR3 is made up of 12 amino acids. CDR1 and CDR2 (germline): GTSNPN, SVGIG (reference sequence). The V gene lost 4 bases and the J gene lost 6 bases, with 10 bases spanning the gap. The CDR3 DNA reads TGTGCCTGGACGGACAGTTTCAATGAGCAGTTCTTC. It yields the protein CAWTDSFNEQFF. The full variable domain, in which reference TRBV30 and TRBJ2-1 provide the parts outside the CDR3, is SQTIHQWPATLVQPVGSPLSLECTVEGTSNPNLYWYRQAAGRGLQLLFYSVGIGQISSEVPQNLSASRPQDRQFILSSKKLLLSDSGFYLCAWTDSFNEQFFGPGTRLTVL.

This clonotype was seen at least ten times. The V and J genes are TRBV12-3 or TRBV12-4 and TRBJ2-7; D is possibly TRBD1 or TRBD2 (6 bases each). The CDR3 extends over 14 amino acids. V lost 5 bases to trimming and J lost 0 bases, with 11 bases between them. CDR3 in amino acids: CASSKGGSSYEQYF. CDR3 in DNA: TGTGCCAGCAGTAAAGGGGGGAGCTCCTACGAGCAGTACTTC.

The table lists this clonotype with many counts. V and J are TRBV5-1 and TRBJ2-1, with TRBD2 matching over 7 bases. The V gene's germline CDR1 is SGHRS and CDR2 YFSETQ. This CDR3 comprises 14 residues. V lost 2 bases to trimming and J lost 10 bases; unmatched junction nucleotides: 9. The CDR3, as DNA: TGCGCCAGCAGCTTCACAGGACTAGATTACGAGCAGTTCTTC. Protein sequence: CASSFTGLDYEQFF.

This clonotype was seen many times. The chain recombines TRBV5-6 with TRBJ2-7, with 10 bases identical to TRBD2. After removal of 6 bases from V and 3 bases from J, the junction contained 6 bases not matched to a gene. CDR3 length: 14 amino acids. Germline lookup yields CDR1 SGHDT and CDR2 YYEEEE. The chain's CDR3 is CASTNGLADYEQYF. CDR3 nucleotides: TGTGCCAGCACCAACGGACTAGCGGACTACGAGCAGTACTTC.

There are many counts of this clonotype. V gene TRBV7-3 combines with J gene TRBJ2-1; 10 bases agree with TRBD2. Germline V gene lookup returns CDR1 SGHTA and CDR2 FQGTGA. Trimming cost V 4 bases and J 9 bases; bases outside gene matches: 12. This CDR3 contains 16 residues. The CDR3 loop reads CASSSSPLAGVSEQFF. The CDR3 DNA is TGTGCCAGCAGCTCAAGCCCGCTAGCGGGAGTTAGTGAGCAGTTCTTC.

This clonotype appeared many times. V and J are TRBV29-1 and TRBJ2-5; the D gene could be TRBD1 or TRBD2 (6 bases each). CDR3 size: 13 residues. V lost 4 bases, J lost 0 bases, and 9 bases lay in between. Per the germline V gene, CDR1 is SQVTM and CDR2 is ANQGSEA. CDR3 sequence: CSVGRGDQETQYF. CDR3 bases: TGCAGCGTTGGGAGGGGGGACCAAGAGACCCAGTACTTC.

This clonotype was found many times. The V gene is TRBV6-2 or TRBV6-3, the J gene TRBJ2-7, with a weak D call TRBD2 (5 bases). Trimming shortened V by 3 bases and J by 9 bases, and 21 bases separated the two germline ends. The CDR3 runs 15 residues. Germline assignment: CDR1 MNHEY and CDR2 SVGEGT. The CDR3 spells CASSYWSQEATRQYF. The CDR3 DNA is TGTGCCAGCAGTTATTGGAGCCAGGAGGCTACGAGGCAGTACTTC.

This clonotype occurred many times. CDR3 sequence: CASSQTSGKYTDTQYF. The CDR3 nucleotides are TGTGCCAGCAGCCAGACTAGCGGGAAGTACACAGATACGCAGTATTTT. The chain employs TRBV3-1 and TRBJ2-3; 11 nucleotides agree with TRBD2. The CDR3 length is 16 residues. CDR1 is LGHDT, CDR2 YNNKEL, per germline (reference sequence). The V segment lost 3 bases and the J segment 2 bases; nucleotides outside the gene matches: 4.

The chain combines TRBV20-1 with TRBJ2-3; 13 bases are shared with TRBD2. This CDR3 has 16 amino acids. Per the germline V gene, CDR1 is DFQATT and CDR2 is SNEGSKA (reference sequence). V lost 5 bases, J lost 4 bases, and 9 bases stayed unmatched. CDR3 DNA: TGCAGTGCTCCTTCCCAAACTAGCGGGAGGGCAGATACGCAGTATTTT. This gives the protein CSAPSQTSGRADTQYF.

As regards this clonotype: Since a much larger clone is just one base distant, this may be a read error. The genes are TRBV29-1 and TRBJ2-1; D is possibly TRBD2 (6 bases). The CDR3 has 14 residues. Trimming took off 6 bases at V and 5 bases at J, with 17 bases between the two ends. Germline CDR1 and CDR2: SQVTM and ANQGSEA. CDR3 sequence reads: CSVGSLGPHNEQFF. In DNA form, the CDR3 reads TGCAGCGTCGGGAGTCTGGGGCCCCACAATGAGCAGTTCTTC.

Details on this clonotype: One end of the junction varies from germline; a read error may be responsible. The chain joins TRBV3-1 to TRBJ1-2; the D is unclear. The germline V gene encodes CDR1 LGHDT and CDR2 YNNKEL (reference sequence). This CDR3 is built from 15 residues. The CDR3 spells CASCQDRTDGYGYTF. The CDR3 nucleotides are TGTGCCAGCTGCCAAGATCGTACGGACGGCTATGGCTACACCTTC.

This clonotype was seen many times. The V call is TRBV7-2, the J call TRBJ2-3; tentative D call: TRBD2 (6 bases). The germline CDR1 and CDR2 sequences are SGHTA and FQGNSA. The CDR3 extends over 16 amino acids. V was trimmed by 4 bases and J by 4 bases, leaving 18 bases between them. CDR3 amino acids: CASSSYSGSAADTQYF. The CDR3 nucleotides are TGTGCCAGCAGCTCGTATAGCGGCTCAGCGGCAGATACGCAGTATTTT.

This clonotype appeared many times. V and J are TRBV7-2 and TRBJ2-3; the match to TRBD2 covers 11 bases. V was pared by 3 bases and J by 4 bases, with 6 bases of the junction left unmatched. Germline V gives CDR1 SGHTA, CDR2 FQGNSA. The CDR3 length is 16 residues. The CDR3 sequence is CASSFQLAGAADTQYF. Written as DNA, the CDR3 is TGTGCCAGCAGCTTCCAACTAGCGGGAGCGGCAGATACGCAGTATTTT.